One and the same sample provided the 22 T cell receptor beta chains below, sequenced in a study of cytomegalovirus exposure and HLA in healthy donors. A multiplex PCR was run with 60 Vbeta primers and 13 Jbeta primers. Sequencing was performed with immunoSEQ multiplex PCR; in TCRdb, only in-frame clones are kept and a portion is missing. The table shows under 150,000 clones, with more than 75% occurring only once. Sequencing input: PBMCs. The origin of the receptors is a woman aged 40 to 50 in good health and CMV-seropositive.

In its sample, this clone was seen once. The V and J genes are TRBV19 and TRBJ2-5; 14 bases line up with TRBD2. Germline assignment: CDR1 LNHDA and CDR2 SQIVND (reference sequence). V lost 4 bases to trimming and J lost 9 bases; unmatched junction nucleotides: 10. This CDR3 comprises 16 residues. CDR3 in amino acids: CASSRTGTSGSEAQYF. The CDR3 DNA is TGTGCCAGTAGTAGGACCGGGACTAGCGGGAGTGAGGCCCAGTACTTC.

The CDR3 bases are TGTGCCAGCAGTGAGTCGATAGCGGGAGGGTCCGGGGAGCTGTTTTTT. Residues: CASSESIAGGSGELFF. This chain uses TRBV6-1 with TRBJ2-2; 11 nucleotides agree with TRBD2. The CDR3 covers 16 residues. The germline V gene encodes CDR1 MNHNS and CDR2 SASEGT. V lost 3 bases and J lost 6; bases outside the gene matches: 6.

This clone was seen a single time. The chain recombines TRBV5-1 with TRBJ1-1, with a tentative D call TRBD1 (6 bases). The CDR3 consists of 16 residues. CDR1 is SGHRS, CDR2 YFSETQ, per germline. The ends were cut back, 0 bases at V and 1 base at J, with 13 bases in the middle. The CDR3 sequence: CASSLAATGTNTEAFF. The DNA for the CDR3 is TGCGCCAGCAGCTTGGCGGCTACAGGGACGAACACTGAAGCTTTCTTT.

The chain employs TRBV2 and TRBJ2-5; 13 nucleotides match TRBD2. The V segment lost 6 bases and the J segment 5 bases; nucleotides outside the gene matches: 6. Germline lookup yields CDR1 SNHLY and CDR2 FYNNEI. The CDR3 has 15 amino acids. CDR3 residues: CASSGLAGVWETQYF. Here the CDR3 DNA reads TGTGCCAGCAGCGGACTAGCGGGAGTATGGGAGACCCAGTACTTC.

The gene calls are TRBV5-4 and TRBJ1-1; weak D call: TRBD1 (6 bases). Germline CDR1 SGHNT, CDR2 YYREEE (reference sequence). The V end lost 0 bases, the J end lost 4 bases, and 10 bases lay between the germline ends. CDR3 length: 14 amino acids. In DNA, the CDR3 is TGTGCCAGCAGCTTGGACAGGGAGGGCACTGAAGCTTTCTTT. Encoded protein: CASSLDREGTEAFF. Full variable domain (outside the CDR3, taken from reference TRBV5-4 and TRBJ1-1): ETGVTQSPTHLIKTRGQQVTLRCSSQSGHNTVSWYQQALGQGPQFIFQYYREEENGRGNFPPRFSGLQFPNYSSELNVNALELDDSALYLCASSLDREGTEAFFGQGTRLTVV.

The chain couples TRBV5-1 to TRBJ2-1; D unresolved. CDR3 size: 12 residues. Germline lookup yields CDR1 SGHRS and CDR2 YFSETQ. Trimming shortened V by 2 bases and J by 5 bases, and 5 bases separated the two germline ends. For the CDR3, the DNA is TGCGCCAGCAGCTTCAATCACAATGAGCAGTTCTTC. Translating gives CASSFNHNEQFF.

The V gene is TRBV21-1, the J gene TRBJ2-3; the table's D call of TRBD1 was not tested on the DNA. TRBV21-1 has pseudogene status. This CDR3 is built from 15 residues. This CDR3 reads CASTADTLSTDTQYF. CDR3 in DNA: TGTGCCAGCACCGCTGACACCCTGAGCACAGATACGCAGTATTTT.

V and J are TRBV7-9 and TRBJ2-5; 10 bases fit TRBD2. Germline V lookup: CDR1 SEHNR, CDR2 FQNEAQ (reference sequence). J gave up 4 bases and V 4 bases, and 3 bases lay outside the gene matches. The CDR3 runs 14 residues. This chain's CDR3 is CASSWTSGIETQYF. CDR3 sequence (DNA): TGTGCCAGCAGCTGGACTAGCGGAATAGAGACCCAGTACTTC.

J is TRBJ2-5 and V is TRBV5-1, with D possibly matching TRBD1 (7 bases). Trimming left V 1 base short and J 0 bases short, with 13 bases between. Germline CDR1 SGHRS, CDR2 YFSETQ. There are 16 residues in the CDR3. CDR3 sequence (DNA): TGCGCCAGCAGCTTGTTTCGCGGGACAGACCAAGAGACCCAGTACTTC. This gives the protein CASSLFRGTDQETQYF.

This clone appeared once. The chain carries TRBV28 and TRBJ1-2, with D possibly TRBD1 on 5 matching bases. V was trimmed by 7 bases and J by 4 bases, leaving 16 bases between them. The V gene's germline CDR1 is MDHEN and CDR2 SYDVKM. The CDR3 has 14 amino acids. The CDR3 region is CASTVPGQVYGYTF. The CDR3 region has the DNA TGTGCCAGCACCGTACCCGGACAAGTCTATGGCTACACCTTC.

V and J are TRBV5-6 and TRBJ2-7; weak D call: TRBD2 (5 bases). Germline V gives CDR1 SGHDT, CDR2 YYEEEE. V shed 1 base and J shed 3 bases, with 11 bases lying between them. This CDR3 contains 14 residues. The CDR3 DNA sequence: TGTGCCAGCAGCTTGTATGGAGGAGTCTACGAGCAGTACTTC. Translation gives CASSLYGGVYEQYF.

For the CDR3, the DNA is TGTGCCAGCTCGTCCGGGACTAGCGTCTACAATGAGCAGTTCTTC. Translation gives CASSSGTSVYNEQFF. The rearrangement links TRBV18 to TRBJ2-1; TRBD2 agrees at 10 bases. The V segment lost 6 bases and the J segment 3 bases; nucleotides outside the gene matches: 5. The CDR3 is 15 amino acids. CDR1 is KGHSH, CDR2 LQKENI, per germline.

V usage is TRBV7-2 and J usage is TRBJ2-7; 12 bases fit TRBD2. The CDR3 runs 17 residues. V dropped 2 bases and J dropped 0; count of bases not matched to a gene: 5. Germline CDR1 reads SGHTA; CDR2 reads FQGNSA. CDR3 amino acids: CASSLTASGRVSYEQYF. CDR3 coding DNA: TGTGCCAGCAGCTTAACGGCTAGCGGGAGGGTCTCCTACGAGCAGTACTTC.

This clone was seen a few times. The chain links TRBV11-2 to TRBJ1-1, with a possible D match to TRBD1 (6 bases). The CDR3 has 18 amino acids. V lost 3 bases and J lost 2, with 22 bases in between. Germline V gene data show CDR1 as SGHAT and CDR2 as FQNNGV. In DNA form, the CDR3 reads TGTGCCAGCAGCTTGAGAAAAGGAACCCTACAGGGAAACACTGAAGCTTTCTTT. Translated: CASSLRKGTLQGNTEAFF. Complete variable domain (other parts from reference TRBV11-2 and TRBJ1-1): EAGVAQSPRYKIIEKRQSVAFWCNPISGHATLYWYQQILGQGPKLLIQFQNNGVVDDSQLPKDRFSAERLKGVDSTLKIQPAKLEDSAVYLCASSLRKGTLQGNTEAFFGQGTRLTVV.

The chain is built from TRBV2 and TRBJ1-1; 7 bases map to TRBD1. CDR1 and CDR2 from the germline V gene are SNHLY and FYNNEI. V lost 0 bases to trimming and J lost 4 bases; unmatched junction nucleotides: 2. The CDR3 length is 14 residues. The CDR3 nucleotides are TGTGCCAGCAGTGAAGCAGGGGGCGTCACTGAAGCTTTCTTT. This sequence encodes CASSEAGGVTEAFF.

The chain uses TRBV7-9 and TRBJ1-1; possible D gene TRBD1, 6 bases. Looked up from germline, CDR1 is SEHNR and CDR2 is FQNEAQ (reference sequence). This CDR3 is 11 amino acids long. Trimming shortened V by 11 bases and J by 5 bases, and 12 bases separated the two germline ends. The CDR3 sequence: CAGLRGTEAFF. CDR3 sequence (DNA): TGTGCCGGCCTGAGGGGGACTGAAGCTTTCTTT.

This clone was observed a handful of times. In DNA form, the CDR3 reads TGTGCCAGAAGCCCCGGGACAGGGCCAGAGACCCAGTACTTC. Its translation: CARSPGTGPETQYF. The V call is TRBV5-3, the J call TRBJ2-5, with 9 positions matching TRBD1. TRBV5-3 is recorded as an ORF, its role being uncertain. With 4 bases clipped from V and 4 bases from J, the junction kept 5 bases outside the gene matches. The CDR3 consists of 14 residues.

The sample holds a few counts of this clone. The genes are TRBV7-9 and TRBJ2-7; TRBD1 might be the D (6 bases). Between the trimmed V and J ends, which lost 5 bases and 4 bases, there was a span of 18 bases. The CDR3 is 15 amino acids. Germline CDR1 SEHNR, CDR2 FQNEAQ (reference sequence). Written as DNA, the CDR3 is TGTGCCAGCAGCCCAGCAGGGGTTGGGAGATACGAGCAGTACTTC. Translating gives CASSPAGVGRYEQYF.

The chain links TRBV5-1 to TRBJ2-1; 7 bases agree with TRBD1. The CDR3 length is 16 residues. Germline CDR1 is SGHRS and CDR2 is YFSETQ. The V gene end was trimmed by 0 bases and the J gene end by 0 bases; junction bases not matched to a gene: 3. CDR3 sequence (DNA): TGCGCCAGCAGCTTGGGACAGGGCTACTCCTACAATGAGCAGTTCTTC. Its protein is CASSLGQGYSYNEQFF.

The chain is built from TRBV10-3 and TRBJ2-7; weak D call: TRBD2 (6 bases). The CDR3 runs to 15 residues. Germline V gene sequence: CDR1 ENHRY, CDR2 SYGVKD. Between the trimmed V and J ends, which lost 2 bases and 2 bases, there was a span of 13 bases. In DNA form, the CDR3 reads TGTGCCATCAGTGAGGCGAGGGACTTACCCTACGAGCAGTACTTC. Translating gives CAISEARDLPYEQYF.

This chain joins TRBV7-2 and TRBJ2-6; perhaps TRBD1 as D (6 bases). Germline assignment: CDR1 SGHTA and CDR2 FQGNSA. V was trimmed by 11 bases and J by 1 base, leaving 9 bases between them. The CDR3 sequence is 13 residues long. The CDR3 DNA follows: TGTGCCTTACAGGGATCTGGGGCCAACGTCCTGACTTTC. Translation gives CALQGSGANVLTF.

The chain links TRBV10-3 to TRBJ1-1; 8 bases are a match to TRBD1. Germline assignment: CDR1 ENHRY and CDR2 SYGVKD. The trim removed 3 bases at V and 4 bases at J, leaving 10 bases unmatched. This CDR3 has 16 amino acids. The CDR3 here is CAISEELGRGPTEAFF. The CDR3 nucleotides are TGTGCCATCAGTGAAGAGTTGGGCAGGGGGCCCACTGAAGCTTTCTTT.